This T cell receptor (beta chain) comes out of a study of T cell responses to AZD1222 COVID-19 vaccine. Profiling relied on immunoSEQ multiplex PCR, and the TCRdb table lists in-frame clones only, not all of them. Of over 150,000 clones listed, approximately 95% were seen once; the top ten hold around 0.96%. Study results and caveats: Unmutated variant regions reportedly attract nearly half of all spike-specific TCRs. Donors in the cohort were predominantly white British and more often female, and clonal diversity was possibly underestimated. Repertoires in all cases were sampled only once the peak T cell response had passed. Seropositive at baseline were only a handful of AZD1222 recipients.

V was cut by 5 bases and J by 7 bases, with 6 bases left in between. Germline CDR1 is LNHDA and CDR2 is SQIVND (reference sequence). The CDR3 has 12 amino acids. Remarks on this clone: Its antigen is currently unknown.

The sequencing here drew on peripheral blood, taken 28 days after the second dose of the MenACWY control vaccine. The origin of this receptor is an adult who received the MenACWY meningococcal vaccine as a control. The chain employs TRBV19 and TRBJ1-6; a weak D match, TRBD1 (6 bases). CDR3 in amino acids: CASSQGNSPLHF. CDR3 in DNA: TGTGCCAGTAGTCAGGGGAATTCACCCCTCCACTTT.